This TCR beta chain appears in the sequencing data of a study of T-cell memory formation after mild COVID-19. Study-wide results and caveats: Mainly in CM and EM were contracting CD4+ clones; CD8+ were in EMRA. Pre-infection memory held some responding clones, suggesting pre-existing cross-reactive T cells responded.

The CDR3 has 14 residues. V dropped 3 bases and J dropped 5 bases, with 13 bases sitting between them. Regarding this clonotype: Its antigen remains unidentified.

Employing constant-segment primers, 5'RACE generated TCR alpha and TCR beta cDNA libraries bearing sample barcodes and UMIs. TCRdb ran MiXCR on the 5' RACE reads and lists one entry per CDR3 protein. The data show around 300,000 distinct CDR3 sequences, with approximately 14% seen just once and 22% held by the top ten. The chain uses TRBV12-3 or TRBV12-4 and TRBJ2-5; D is undetermined. Specimen: PBMCs or a T cell subset sorted from them (not recorded which). This receptor was identified in a man younger than 35 who had mild COVID-19 (a few samples of this study predate the infection). Cell type and time point are not known. In DNA, the CDR3 is TGTGCCAGCAGTTTGGGTGACGATGTGGAGACCCAGTACTTC. This translates into CASSLGDDVETQYF.